This is a list of T cell receptor beta chains from one sample in a study of shared T cell receptors in the human thymus. Sequenced by immunoSEQ multiplex PCR; TCRdb stores in-frame clones only, minus some. The sample gives approximately 730,000 clones, approximately 85% of which show up once; about 0.0098% is in the top ten. This same sample was also part of a study on human thymus T cells.

Sequences were obtained from thymocytes. The receptors shown here come from a girl less than two years old with a congenital heart defect. Both conserved end residues are part of each CDR3. The D gene is left open where the match is weak. Only some rows state a clone size, as once, few, many or a class for expanded clones.

TRBJ1-5,few,TRBV19,.,CASSIHSFQPQHF,TGTGCCAGTAGTATTCACAGTTTCCAGCCCCAGCATTTT
TRBJ1-1,.,TRBV6-1,.,CASSEPPHRTVFTEAFF,TGTGCCAGCAGTGAACCCCCGCATAGGACAGTTTTCACTGAAGCTTTCTTT
TRBJ2-7,.,TRBV6-1,TRBD1,CASRPGTAYEQYF,TGTGCCAGCAGACCCGGGACAGCCTACGAGCAGTACTTC
TRBJ1-2,once,TRBV19,TRBD1,CASSIDRDRAYGYTF,TGTGCCAGTAGTATAGATCGGGACAGGGCCTATGGCTACACCTTC
TRBJ2-3,few,TRBV6-1,TRBD1,CASSEPGTATLKDTQYF,TGTGCCAGCAGTGAACCCGGGACAGCTACCCTTAAGGATACGCAGTATTTT
TRBJ2-7,.,TRBV28,TRBD2,CASRLISGGKLYPYEQYF,TGTGCCAGCCGGTTGATTAGCGGGGGGAAACTTTACCCCTACGAGCAGTACTTC
TRBJ2-3,.,TRBV27,TRBD2,CASSYLTSALTDTQYF,TGTGCCAGCAGTTACTTGACTAGCGCCCTCACAGATACGCAGTATTTT
TRBJ1-2,.,TRBV7-2,.,CASTIRGVGNGYTF,TGTGCCAGCACCATCCGCGGGGTGGGGAATGGCTACACCTTC
TRBJ2-2,.,TRBV7-8,.,CASSLPRQATNTGELFF,TGTGCCAGCAGCTTACCCAGACAGGCCACGAACACCGGGGAGCTGTTTTTT
TRBJ1-1,.,TRBV18,TRBD1,CASSPGDRGGFENTEAFF,TGTGCCAGCTCACCAGGGGACAGAGGGGGGTTCGAGAACACTGAAGCTTTCTTT
TRBJ1-2,.,TRBV5-1,.,CASNDGANYGYTF,TGCGCCAGCAATGACGGAGCTAACTATGGCTACACCTTC
TRBJ1-4,.,TRBV20-1,.,CSATGNEKLFF,TGCAGTGCCACGGGTAATGAAAAACTGTTTTTT
TRBJ1-2,.,TRBV10-3,TRBD1,CAIRGDRGSYGYTF,TGTGCCATCAGAGGGGACAGGGGAAGCTATGGCTACACCTTC
TRBJ2-1,few,TRBV29-1,.,CSVEDGQNNEQFF,TGCAGCGTTGAAGACGGACAGAACAATGAGCAGTTCTTC
TRBJ1-1,.,TRBV5-6,.,CASRNRENTEAFF,TGTGCCAGCAGGAACAGGGAGAACACTGAAGCTTTCTTT
TRBJ1-1,once,TRBV4-1,.,CASSQGGRGEAFF,TGCGCCAGCAGCCAGGGGGGGAGGGGTGAAGCTTTCTTT
TRBJ1-2,.,TRBV7-8,TRBD1,CASSLVPGGANYGYTF,TGTGCCAGCAGCTTAGTCCCAGGGGGAGCTAACTATGGCTACACCTTC
TRBJ2-1,.,TRBV4-2,.,CASSHPSPRGNEQFF,TGTGCCAGCAGCCACCCCAGCCCTCGGGGCAATGAGCAGTTCTTC
TRBJ1-5,.,TRBV9,TRBD1,CASSVGDSFSPQHF,TGTGCCAGCAGCGTAGGGGACAGCTTCTCGCCCCAGCATTTT
TRBJ1-6,.,TRBV27,TRBD1,CASSKKPPQTGTNSPLHF,TGTGCCAGCAGCAAAAAACCACCCCAGACAGGGACGAATTCACCCCTCCACTTT
TRBJ2-1,.,TRBV27,.,CASTHAYGDRYNEQFF,TGTGCCAGCACCCACGCGTATGGAGATCGATACAATGAGCAGTTCTTC
TRBJ1-1,.,TRBV6-5,.,CASSSRDTQMNTEAFF,TGTGCCAGCAGTTCCCGGGACACGCAGATGAACACTGAAGCTTTCTTT
TRBJ2-1,.,TRBV18,TRBD2,CASSPKRGGYNEQFF,TGTGCCAGCTCACCTAAGCGGGGGGGATACAATGAGCAGTTCTTC
TRBJ1-1,.,TRBV19,.,CASGGGLGAFF,TGTGCCAGTGGAGGTGGCTTGGGAGCTTTCTTT
TRBJ1-1,.,TRBV6-5,TRBD1,CASSPGQFEAFF,TGTGCCAGCAGCCCGGGACAGTTTGAAGCTTTCTTT
TRBJ2-3,once,TRBV4-1,TRBD2,CASSLGLAGRTDTQYF,TGCGCCAGCAGCCTCGGACTAGCGGGCCGCACAGATACGCAGTATTTT
TRBJ2-3,.,TRBV5-4,TRBD1,CASSSPTWDRERDTQYF,TGTGCCAGCAGCTCGCCGACATGGGACAGGGAAAGAGATACGCAGTATTTT
TRBJ2-7,.,TRBV5-1,TRBD1,CASSLMGTGGLATAYEQYF,TGCGCCAGCAGCTTGATGGGGACAGGGGGGCTAGCGACGGCCTACGAGCAGTACTTC
TRBJ1-2,.,TRBV19,.,CARPSAGKQGYTF,TGTGCCAGGCCGTCCGCGGGGAAGCAAGGCTACACCTTC
TRBJ1-2,once,TRBV27,.,CASSLKSYYGYTF,TGTGCCAGCAGTTTAAAGAGTTACTATGGCTACACCTTC
TRBJ1-1,.,TRBV14,.,CASSQGGQDFLNTEAFF,TGTGCCAGCAGCCAAGGGGGCCAGGATTTTCTGAACACTGAAGCTTTCTTT
TRBJ1-5,.,TRBV28,.,CASRYSNQPQHF,TGTGCCAGCCGGTATAGCAATCAGCCCCAGCATTTT
TRBJ1-1,.,TRBV9,TRBD1,CASSALPSTGSKLGTEAFF,TGTGCCAGCAGCGCCCTCCCCTCGACAGGGAGTAAATTGGGCACTGAAGCTTTCTTT
TRBJ2-7,.,TRBV28,TRBD1,CASRVRRDRVKNEQYF,TGTGCCAGCAGGGTGAGAAGGGACAGGGTAAAGAACGAGCAGTACTTC
TRBJ1-2,once,TRBV6-5,.,CASNRGLSNYGYTF,TGTGCCAGCAACCGGGGTTTATCAAACTATGGCTACACCTTC
TRBJ1-2,once,TRBV18,.,CASSPGRPYGYTF,TGTGCCAGCTCACCAGGCAGGCCCTATGGCTACACCTTC
TRBJ2-1,.,TRBV10-2,.,CASYDSKYNEQFF,TGCGCCAGCTACGACTCCAAATACAATGAGCAGTTCTTC
TRBJ2-3,.,TRBV4-1,TRBD1,CASSQDSPGQLTDTQYF,TGCGCCAGCAGCCAAGATTCCCCGGGACAGCTCACAGATACGCAGTATTTT
TRBJ2-1,.,TRBV6-1,TRBD2,CASSELAGDNEQFF,TGTGCCAGCAGTGAGTTAGCGGGGGACAATGAGCAGTTCTTC
TRBJ1-4,.,TRBV6-1,TRBD1,CASSGGTGNEKLFF,TGTGCCAGCAGTGGTGGGACAGGTAATGAAAAACTGTTTTTT
TRBJ1-2,.,TRBV5-1,TRBD1,CASSLDRGFLDGYTF,TGCGCCAGCAGCTTGGACAGGGGATTTTTAGATGGCTACACCTTC
TRBJ1-4,.,TRBV6-1,TRBD1,CASSWTGGEKLFF,TGTGCCAGCAGCTGGACAGGGGGCGAAAAACTGTTTTTT
TRBJ1-1,.,TRBV6-1,.,CASERVVGMEGAFF,TGTGCCAGCGAGCGGGTCGTCGGGATGGAAGGAGCTTTCTTT
TRBJ1-5,.,TRBV6-1,TRBD1,CASTTGVNQPQHF,TGTGCCAGCACGACAGGGGTAAATCAGCCCCAGCATTTT
TRBJ2-7,.,TRBV4-1,TRBD2,CASSPLAGGLYEQYF,TGCGCCAGCAGCCCGCTAGCGGGGGGGCTCTACGAGCAGTACTTC
TRBJ1-1,once,TRBV5-4,TRBD1,CASSLLPGTGNTEAFF,TGTGCCAGCAGCCTACTACCCGGGACAGGGAACACTGAAGCTTTCTTT
TRBJ2-3,.,TRBV29-1,TRBD2,CSSSPGTSGPSTDTQYF,TGCAGCTCTTCCCCCGGGACTAGCGGACCGAGCACAGATACGCAGTATTTT
TRBJ1-1,.,TRBV7-2,TRBD1,CASSPSGGLTADTEAFF,TGTGCCAGCAGCCCATCAGGGGGGCTAACGGCCGACACTGAAGCTTTCTTT
TRBJ2-2,.,TRBV11-2,TRBD1,CASGGQGGDPGLGELFF,TGTGCCAGCGGTGGACAGGGAGGAGACCCAGGGTTGGGGGAGCTGTTTTTT
TRBJ2-5,.,TRBV18,TRBD2,CASSPFRARGEETQYF,TGTGCCAGCTCACCATTTCGGGCCCGGGGGGAAGAGACCCAGTACTTC
TRBJ2-5,.,TRBV27,TRBD1,CASSTRTGVVQETQYF,TGTGCCAGCAGTACGCGGACAGGGGTCGTCCAAGAGACCCAGTACTTC
TRBJ1-3,.,TRBV9,TRBD1,CASSVDRGPSSGNTIYF,TGTGCCAGCAGCGTGGACAGGGGGCCTAGCTCTGGAAACACCATATATTTT
TRBJ2-5,.,TRBV6-6,TRBD2,CASTQTSGGTQETQYF,TGTGCCAGCACCCAGACTAGCGGGGGGACTCAAGAGACCCAGTACTTC
TRBJ1-1,once,TRBV27,.,CASSLGRPDSKTEAFF,TGTGCCAGCAGTTTGGGGCGACCCGACAGCAAGACTGAAGCTTTCTTT
TRBJ1-5,.,TRBV18,TRBD1,CASSGDSPYQPQHF,TGTGCCAGCTCAGGGGACAGTCCTTATCAGCCCCAGCATTTT